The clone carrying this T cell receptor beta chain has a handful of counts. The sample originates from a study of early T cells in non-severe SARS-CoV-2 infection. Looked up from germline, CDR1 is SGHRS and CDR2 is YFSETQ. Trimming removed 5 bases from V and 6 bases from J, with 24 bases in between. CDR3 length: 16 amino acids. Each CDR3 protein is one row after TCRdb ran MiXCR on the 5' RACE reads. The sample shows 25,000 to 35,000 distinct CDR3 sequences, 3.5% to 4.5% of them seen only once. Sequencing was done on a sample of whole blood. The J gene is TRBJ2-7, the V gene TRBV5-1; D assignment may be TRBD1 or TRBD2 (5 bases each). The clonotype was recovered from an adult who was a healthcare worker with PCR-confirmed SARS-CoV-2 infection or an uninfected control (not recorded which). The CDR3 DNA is TGCGCCAGCAGTCCATCAGGGACCACACAATTCACCGAGCAGTACTTC. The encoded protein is CASSPSGTTQFTEQYF.